These T cell receptor beta chains were read from a single sample in a study of cytomegalovirus exposure and HLA in healthy donors. Some clones are missing from TCRdb's copy, which holds only in-frame ones; the method was immunoSEQ multiplex PCR. This sample has 130,000 or so clones; around 75% occur once, and the top ten carry about 8.3%. Sequenced: PBMCs. The receptors were sampled from a woman aged 45-59 years in good health and CMV-seropositive. CDR3s include the opening cysteine and the closing phenylalanine or tryptophan. D genes are given only for firm matches. Size tells how often a clone was seen (once, few, many) or the class of an expanded clone, and some rows leave it out.

TRBV4-2	.	TRBJ1-1	.	TGTGCCAGCAGCCAAGAGTGGGGGCAGGACACTGAAGCTTTCTTT	CASSQEWGQDTEAFF
TRBV5-1	.	TRBJ2-5	.	TGCGCCAGCAGCCAATATACACCAGAGGCGTCGACCCAGTACTTC	CASSQYTPEASTQYF
TRBV7-8	TRBD2	TRBJ2-2	.	TGTGCCAGCAGCTATTCTAGCGGGGGATACACCGGGGAGCTGTTTTTT	CASSYSSGGYTGELFF
TRBV25-1	.	TRBJ1-5	many	TGTGCCAGCAGTGAATCCAGACGGGATAGCAATCAGCCCCAGCATTTT	CASSESRRDSNQPQHF
TRBV5-1	TRBD2	TRBJ2-5	few	TGCGCCAGCAGCCGGCTCGCCGGGGGGGGTGAACGAGAGACCCAGTACTTC	CASSRLAGGGERETQYF
TRBV18	.	TRBJ1-5	.	TGTGCCAGCTCACCAGGAGGGTTCCAGCCCCAGCATTTT	CASSPGGFQPQHF
TRBV5-8	.	TRBJ1-2	few	TGTGCCAGCAACCAACAGGGCCCCCTCTATGGCTACACCTTC	CASNQQGPLYGYTF
TRBV15	TRBD1	TRBJ1-4	.	TGTGCCACCAGCAGAGTGGCAGGGGGTTATGAAAAACTGTTTTTT	CATSRVAGGYEKLFF
TRBV11-2	.	TRBJ1-1	.	TGTGCCAGCAGCCCGGAGGTCACTGAAGCTTTCTTT	CASSPEVTEAFF
TRBV5-1	TRBD1	TRBJ2-3	.	TGCGCCAGCAGCTTGGTGCCAGGGGGTAGGGATACGCAGTATTTT	CASSLVPGGRDTQYF
TRBV29-1	.	TRBJ1-5	.	TGCAGCGTTGGGCCAGGGGAGAGTAATCAGCCCCAGCATTTT	CSVGPGESNQPQHF
TRBV19	.	TRBJ1-4	.	TGTGCCAGTAGTGTGCGCGGGGAGGCAACGGTTCGATTTTTT	CASSVRGEATVRFF
TRBV2	TRBD1	TRBJ2-2	.	TGTGCCAGCAGTGAACAAGGACAGGGGGCGCCCGGGGAGCTGTTTTTT	CASSEQGQGAPGELFF
TRBV9	.	TRBJ2-3	.	TGTGCCAGCAGCCTACCTCCCACAGATACGCAGTATTTT	CASSLPPTDTQYF
TRBV4-1	TRBD1	TRBJ2-1	.	TGCGCCAGCAGCCAAGGGGACAGGGAGGTCAATGAGCAGTTCTTC	CASSQGDREVNEQFF
TRBV7-2	.	TRBJ2-7	.	TGTGCCAGCAGCTTTGGGGCAGGCTCCTACGAGCAGTACTTC	CASSFGAGSYEQYF
TRBV25-1	.	TRBJ1-2	.	TGTGCCAGCAGTGAATACCAGGGGCATGGCTACACCTTC	CASSEYQGHGYTF
TRBV7-9	.	TRBJ2-1	.	TGTGCCAGCAGCTTAGGTGCAGGACAGCCCTACAATGAGCAGTTCTTC	CASSLGAGQPYNEQFF
TRBV5-6	.	TRBJ1-1	.	TGTGCCAGCAGCACCCACCACATAAACACTGAAGCTTTCTTT	CASSTHHINTEAFF
TRBV2	TRBD2	TRBJ2-7	.	TGTGCCAGCAGTGGGGACTATACCTACGAGCAGTACTTC	CASSGDYTYEQYF
TRBV5-6	.	TRBJ2-2	few	TGTGCCAGCAGCCCCGTGGCGGAGAACACCGGGGAGCTGTTTTTT	CASSPVAENTGELFF
TRBV7-9	TRBD1	TRBJ2-3	few	TGTTCCAGCAGCTCCTCCTGGACAGGGAGCACAGATACGCAGTATTTT	CSSSSSWTGSTDTQYF
TRBV5-1	.	TRBJ2-7	.	TGCGCCAGCAGCTCGCGGGGCACCTACGAGCAGTACTTC	CASSSRGTYEQYF
TRBV28	TRBD1	TRBJ2-7	.	TGTGCCAGCAGTGAGACAGGGGTTCGAGCCGAGCAGTACTTC	CASSETGVRAEQYF
TRBV30	TRBD1	TRBJ1-2	.	TGTGCCTGGATCAAGAGGCGGGACAGGGGCCCATGGGGGGGCTACACCTTC	CAWIKRRDRGPWGGYTF
TRBV30	.	TRBJ1-2	.	TGTGCCTGGAGCCGGGACACCTATAACTATGGCTACACCTTC	CAWSRDTYNYGYTF
TRBV7-9	TRBD1	TRBJ2-7	.	TGTGCCGGGAGGGGACAGGGCTACGAGCAGTACTTC	CAGRGQGYEQYF
TRBV7-3	.	TRBJ2-7	.	TGTGCCAGCAGCTTAACAGGAAGGGGCGAGCAGTACTTC	CASSLTGRGEQYF
TRBV6-1	TRBD2	TRBJ2-7	.	TGTGCCAGCAGTGAAGCGCTTCGGGGTAGCGGGAAGGACGAGCAGTACTTC	CASSEALRGSGKDEQYF
TRBV11-2	TRBD2	TRBJ2-1	.	TGTGCCAGCATTCCCCCCGGGACTAGCGGGATTGAGCAGTTCTTC	CASIPPGTSGIEQFF
TRBV7-2	TRBD2	TRBJ2-7	.	TGTGCCAGCAGCTCTAGGGGTGGGGGAGGGAGCTCCTACGAGCAGTACTTC	CASSSRGGGGSSYEQYF
TRBV30	.	TRBJ2-2	.	TGTGCCTGGAAGTTGACAGCAAACACCGGGGAGCTGTTTTTT	CAWKLTANTGELFF
TRBV5-6	TRBD2	TRBJ2-7	.	TGTGCCAGCAGTATGGGGGGGAGTCCCTACGAGCAGTACTTC	CASSMGGSPYEQYF
TRBV11-3	TRBD1	TRBJ1-1	.	TGTGCCAGCAGCTTCACGGACAGGGGGCCGAACACTGAAGCTTTCTTT	CASSFTDRGPNTEAFF
TRBV19	TRBD2	TRBJ2-2	once	TGTGCCAGTAGTATAGGGGGGGGGTGGATTAACACCGGGGAGCTGTTTTTT	CASSIGGGWINTGELFF
TRBV4-1	TRBD2	TRBJ2-3	.	TGCGCCAGCAGCCACAATGGGGCTAGCGGGTATTGGGGCACAGATACGCAGTATTTT	CASSHNGASGYWGTDTQYF
TRBV10-3	TRBD1	TRBJ2-7	.	TGTGCCATCAGTACCGGGACAGTCTCCTACGAGCAGTACTTC	CAISTGTVSYEQYF
TRBV7-2	.	TRBJ2-7	.	TGTGCCAGCATCGGCAGGAACGCCTACGAGCAGTACTTC	CASIGRNAYEQYF
TRBV21-1	.	TRBJ1-5	.	TGTGCCAGCAGTGACGGGACACCTCCCAATCAGCCCCAGCATTTT	CASSDGTPPNQPQHF
TRBV5-1	.	TRBJ2-5	.	TGCGCCAGCAGCTTGGTTACAGGGACGTACCAAGAGACCCAGTACTTC	CASSLVTGTYQETQYF
TRBV18	TRBD1	TRBJ1-2	.	TGTGCCAGCTCACCCGGGACAGGGAGAGTCGGCTACACCTTC	CASSPGTGRVGYTF
TRBV9	.	TRBJ1-4	.	TGTGCCAGCAGCGTGGCCCTCCCCGAAATCGCAGCAACTAATGAAAAACTGTTTTTT	CASSVALPEIAATNEKLFF
TRBV18	.	TRBJ1-4	.	TGTGCCAGCTCAAGAGAGAATGAAAAACTGTTTTTT	CASSRENEKLFF
TRBV18	.	TRBJ1-4	.	TGTGCCAGCTCACCACAGGGGTCAACTAATGAAAAACTGTTTTTT	CASSPQGSTNEKLFF
TRBV9	TRBD1	TRBJ2-2	.	TGTGCCAGCAGCTCGATTCAGGGACAGGTCACCGGGGAGCTGTTTTTT	CASSSIQGQVTGELFF
TRBV11-2	TRBD1	TRBJ1-1	.	TGTGCCAGCAGCATAACCGACAGGGGCTCTGAAGCTTTCTTT	CASSITDRGSEAFF
TRBV5-4	.	TRBJ1-2	.	TGTGCCAGCAGCTTCGCGGGGAACCAATTCTATGGCTACACCTTC	CASSFAGNQFYGYTF
TRBV18	TRBD1	TRBJ2-7	.	TGTGCCAGCTCACCCGGGACAGGGGACTACGAGCAGTACTTC	CASSPGTGDYEQYF
TRBV15	.	TRBJ2-1	.	TGTGCCACCAAGCTAGCGCTTAACAATGAGCAGTTCTTC	CATKLALNNEQFF
TRBV7-9	TRBD1	TRBJ1-4	.	TGTGCCAGCAGCCGGGAAGACAGGGCCGAGTATTTT	CASSREDRAEYF